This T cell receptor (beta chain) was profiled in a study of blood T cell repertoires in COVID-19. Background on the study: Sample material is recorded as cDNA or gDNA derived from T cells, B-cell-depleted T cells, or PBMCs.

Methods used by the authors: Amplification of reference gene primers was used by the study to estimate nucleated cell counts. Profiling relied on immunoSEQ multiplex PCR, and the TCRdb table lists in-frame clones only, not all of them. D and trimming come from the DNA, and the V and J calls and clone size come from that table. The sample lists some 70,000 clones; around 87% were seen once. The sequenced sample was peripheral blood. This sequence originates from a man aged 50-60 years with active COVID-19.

CDR3 DNA sequence: TGTGCCAGTAAGGAGCGGGGGGTTAGCACAGATACGCAGTATTTT. The encoded protein is CASKERGVSTDTQYF. The chain uses TRBV19 and TRBJ2-3; 9 bases line up with TRBD2. Trimming took 7 bases from V and 0 from J; bases not matched to a gene: 5. This CDR3 region has 15 residues. The germline V gene has CDR1 LNHDA and CDR2 SQIVND (reference sequence).